These 14 T cell receptor beta chains were all obtained from the same sample, sequenced in a study of PD-L1 blockade in urothelial cancer. The table came from immunoSEQ multiplex PCR; TCRdb's copy has only in-frame clones and leaves some out. The data contain tens of thousands of clones, 70% to 90% of them singletons. As to time point: peripheral blood 6 weeks after treatment start. Sequenced material: PBMCs, taken around atezolizumab (anti-PD-L1) treatment. These receptors were taken from a man aged 55 to 69 with urothelial cancer.

V gene TRBV9 combines with J gene TRBJ2-3, with D possibly TRBD1 on 5 matching bases. Germline CDR1 and CDR2: SGDLS and YYNGEE. The germline V and J ends were trimmed by 3 bases and 2 bases, with 13 bases remaining between them. This CDR3 contains 15 residues. As DNA, the CDR3 is TGTGCCAGCAGCGCACGACAGACAAACACAGATACGCAGTATTTT. This encodes CASSARQTNTDTQYF.

CDR3 nucleotides: TGTGCCAGCATTATCGGACAGGTGAGCTCCTACGAGCAGTACTTC. It specifies CASIIGQVSSYEQYF. The V and J genes are TRBV6-1 and TRBJ2-7; the match to TRBD1 covers 7 bases. The germline V gene encodes CDR1 MNHNS and CDR2 SASEGT. V shed 7 bases and J 0 bases; nucleotides not matched to a gene: 9. The CDR3 is 15 residues long.

The chain joins TRBV2 to TRBJ1-5; 7 positions match TRBD1. The CDR3 is 13 residues long. CDR1 SNHLY and CDR2 FYNNEI come from the germline V gene. After removal of 8 bases from V and 4 bases from J, the junction contained 5 bases not matched to a gene. In DNA form, the CDR3 reads TGTGCCAGCCGGGACAGTCCTAATCAGCCCCAGCATTTT. This encodes CASRDSPNQPQHF. The full variable domain, in which reference TRBV2 and TRBJ1-5 provide the parts outside the CDR3, is EPEVTQTPSHQVTQMGQEVILRCVPISNHLYFYWYRQILGQKVEFLVSFYNNEISEKSEIFDDQFSVERPDGSNFTLKIRSTKLEDSAMYFCASRDSPNQPQHFGDGTRLSIL.

The chain has TRBV19 and TRBJ2-6; D gene uncertain. CDR1 and CDR2 from the germline V gene are LNHDA and SQIVND (reference sequence). The CDR3 extends over 14 amino acids. V was shortened by 0 bases and J by 4 bases, with 4 bases between the two germline ends. The CDR3 sequence: CASSIDSGANVLTF. CDR3 nucleotide sequence: TGTGCCAGTAGTATAGATAGCGGGGCCAACGTCCTGACTTTC.

Here the CDR3 reads CASTRAGVADTQYF. In nucleotides, the CDR3 is TGTGCCAGCACTCGAGCGGGGGTGGCAGATACGCAGTATTTT. The chain couples TRBV6-1 to TRBJ2-3; 8 bases are a match to TRBD2. The V segment lost 7 bases and the J segment 4 bases; nucleotides outside the gene matches: 7. This CDR3 has 14 residues. CDR1 is MNHNS, CDR2 SASEGT, per germline.

This sequence joins TRBV19 and TRBJ2-3; 9 positions agree with TRBD2. With V trimmed by 5 bases and J by 8 bases, 17 bases remained unmatched. This CDR3 comprises 17 residues. CDR1 and CDR2 (germline): LNHDA, SQIVND (reference sequence). DNA of the CDR3: TGTGCCAGTAGTCGGACCCGGGGCGGGGGGGAAGTTGCTACGCAGTATTTT. Amino acids: CASSRTRGGGEVATQYF.

This chain uses TRBV5-6 with TRBJ1-5; D might be TRBD1 (5 bases). Trimming pared 0 bases from V and 3 bases from J, leaving 10 bases between. The length of the CDR3 is 15 residues. CDR1 is SGHDT and CDR2 is YYEEEE in the germline V gene. This CDR3 is CASSLGQGINQPQHF. The CDR3 DNA reads as TGTGCCAGCAGCTTGGGGCAGGGAATCAATCAGCCCCAGCATTTT.

This rearrangement joins TRBV7-9 to TRBJ1-1; 8 bases map to TRBD1. The CDR3 has 13 residues. The V gene's germline CDR1 is SEHNR and CDR2 FQNEAQ (reference sequence). V gave up 5 bases and J gave up 11 bases; unmatched junction bases: 10. CDR3 in amino acids: CASSPRGQGMAFF. The CDR3 DNA follows: TGTGCCAGCAGCCCGCGCGGACAGGGCATGGCTTTCTTT.

The V and J genes are TRBV7-7 and TRBJ2-5; 9 nucleotides agree with TRBD2. Germline V gene lookup returns CDR1 SSHAT and CDR2 FNYEAQ (reference sequence). J was trimmed by 4 bases and V by 4 bases; bases with no gene match: 10. The CDR3 contains 16 residues. CDR3 DNA sequence: TGTGCCAGCAGCTACGGGACTAGCAGCAGGCGAGAGACCCAGTACTTC. This encodes CASSYGTSSRRETQYF.

The chain recombines TRBV19 with TRBJ2-1, with no clear D. Between the trimmed V and J ends, which lost 7 bases and 8 bases, there was a span of 18 bases. This CDR3 is built from 14 residues. Germline CDR1 reads LNHDA; CDR2 reads SQIVND (reference sequence). The DNA for the CDR3 is TGTGCCAGTACTGGCAAACTCACTATCCATGAGCAGTTCTTC. Its translation is CASTGKLTIHEQFF. Looking up the rest from reference TRBV19 and TRBJ2-1 gives the full variable domain: DGGITQSPKYLFRKEGQNVTLSCEQNLNHDAMYWYRQDPGQGLRLIYYSQIVNDFQKGDIAEGYSVSREKKESFPLTVTSAQKNPTAFYLCASTGKLTIHEQFFGPGTRLTVL.

This rearrangement joins TRBV9 to TRBJ2-2, with D hard to call. The CDR3 is made up of 14 amino acids. Looked up from germline, CDR1 is SGDLS and CDR2 is YYNGEE. V was pared by 2 bases and J by 6 bases, with 11 bases between. This CDR3 reads CASSVETESGELFF. The CDR3 nucleotides are TGTGCCAGCAGCGTCGAGACTGAATCCGGGGAGCTGTTTTTT.

The chain recombines TRBV4-3 with TRBJ2-4, with D tentatively TRBD1 (6 bases). Germline-derived CDR1 and CDR2 are LGHNA and YSLEER. The V end lost 2 bases, the J end lost 1 base, and 9 bases lay between the germline ends. This CDR3 is built from 15 residues. The CDR3 loop reads CASSQLTGAKNIQYF. The CDR3 DNA is TGCGCCAGCAGCCAACTTACAGGGGCCAAAAACATTCAGTACTTC.

The rearrangement uses TRBV30 and TRBJ2-3; D remains ambiguous. Germline V gene sequence: CDR1 GTSNPN, CDR2 SVGIG (reference sequence). V was trimmed by 0 bases and J by 5 bases, leaving 9 bases between them. The CDR3 loop spans 13 amino acids. The CDR3, as DNA: TGTGCCTGGAGTGTAAATTCAGGAGATACGCAGTATTTT. Amino acid sequence: CAWSVNSGDTQYF.

V usage is TRBV30 and J usage is TRBJ2-6; 10 bases match TRBD1. There are 21 residues in the CDR3. CDR1 GTSNPN and CDR2 SVGIG come from the germline V gene (reference sequence). Trimming took 0 bases from V and 2 from J; bases not matched to a gene: 16. The CDR3 loop reads CAWSVLFSRGQGLAGANVLTF. CDR3 sequence (DNA): TGTGCCTGGAGTGTACTCTTTTCTCGGGGACAGGGGTTAGCTGGGGCCAACGTCCTGACTTTC.